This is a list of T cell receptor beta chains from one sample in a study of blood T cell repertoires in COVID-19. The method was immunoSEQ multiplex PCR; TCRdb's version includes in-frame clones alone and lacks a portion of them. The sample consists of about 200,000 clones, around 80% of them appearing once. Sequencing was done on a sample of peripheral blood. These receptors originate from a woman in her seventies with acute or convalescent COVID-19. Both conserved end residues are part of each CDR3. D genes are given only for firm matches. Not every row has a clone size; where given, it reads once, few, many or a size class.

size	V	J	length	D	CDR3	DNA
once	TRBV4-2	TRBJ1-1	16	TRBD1	CASSHLWDSPNTEAFF	TGTGCCAGCAGCCACCTCTGGGACAGTCCGAACACTGAAGCTTTCTTT
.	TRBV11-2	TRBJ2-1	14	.	CASSLWGVQNEQFF	TGTGCCAGCAGCTTGTGGGGAGTGCAGAATGAGCAGTTCTTC
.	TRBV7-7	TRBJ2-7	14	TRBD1	CASSLGTGPYEQYF	TGTGCCAGCAGCTTAGGGACAGGGCCCTACGAGCAGTACTTC
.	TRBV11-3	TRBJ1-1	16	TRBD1	CASSPGTGGGKTEAFF	TGTGCCAGCAGCCCCGGGACAGGGGGCGGAAAAACTGAAGCTTTCTTT
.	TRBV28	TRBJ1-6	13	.	CASSSGRGSPLHF	TGTGCCAGCAGTTCCGGCCGGGGTTCACCCCTCCACTTT
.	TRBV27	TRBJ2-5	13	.	CASSSGVVETQYF	TGTGCCAGCAGTTCTGGAGTCGTAGAGACCCAGTACTTC
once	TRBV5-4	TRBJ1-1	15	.	CASSLQGSLNTEAFF	TGTGCCAGCAGCTTGCAGGGGTCCTTGAACACTGAAGCTTTCTTT
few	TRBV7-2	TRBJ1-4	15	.	CASSPRGRGDEKLFF	TGTGCCAGCAGCCCCCGTGGGAGGGGAGACGAAAAACTGTTTTTT
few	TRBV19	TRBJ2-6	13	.	CASSFSGANVLTF	TGTGCCAGTAGCTTCTCTGGGGCCAACGTCCTGACTTTC
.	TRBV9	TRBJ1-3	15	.	CASSPPGNSGNTIYF	TGTGCCAGCAGCCCTCCGGGGAACTCTGGAAACACCATATATTTT
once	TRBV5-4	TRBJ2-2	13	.	CASTPGGTGELFF	TGTGCCAGCACCCCAGGAGGGACCGGGGAGCTGTTTTTT
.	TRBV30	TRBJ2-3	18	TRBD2	CAWKLGRGGTSGSDTQYF	TGTGCCTGGAAGCTTGGCAGGGGCGGGACTAGCGGCTCAGATACGCAGTATTTT
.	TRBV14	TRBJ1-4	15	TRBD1	CASSQDRQGYEKLFF	TGTGCCAGCAGCCAAGATAGACAGGGGTATGAAAAACTGTTTTTT
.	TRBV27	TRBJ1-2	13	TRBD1	CASSPGQYYGYTF	TGTGCCAGCAGCCCGGGACAGTACTATGGCTACACCTTC
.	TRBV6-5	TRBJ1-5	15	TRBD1	CASRPTGTGYQPQHF	TGTGCCAGCAGGCCGACCGGGACAGGGTATCAGCCCCAGCATTTT
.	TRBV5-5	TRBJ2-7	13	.	CASSGTPTYEQYF	TGTGCCAGCAGCGGGACACCGACCTACGAGCAGTACTTC
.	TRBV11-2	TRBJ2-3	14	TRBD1	CASSLGQGRDTQYF	TGTGCCAGCAGCCTGGGACAGGGGCGCGATACGCAGTATTTT
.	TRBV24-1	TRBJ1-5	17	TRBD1	CATSDGKPGTGTQPQHF	TGTGCCACCAGTGATGGTAAACCCGGGACAGGGACTCAGCCCCAGCATTTT
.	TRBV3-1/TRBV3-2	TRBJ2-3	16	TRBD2	CASSQLAGWGTDTQYF	TGTGCCAGCAGCCAACTAGCGGGGTGGGGCACAGATACGCAGTATTTT
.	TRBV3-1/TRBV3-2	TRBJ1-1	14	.	CASSHYGMNTEAFF	TGTGCCAGCAGCCACTACGGGATGAACACTGAAGCTTTCTTT
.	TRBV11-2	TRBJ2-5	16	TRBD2	CASSPSVTGGQETQYF	TGTGCCAGCAGCCCGTCCGTAACGGGAGGCCAAGAGACCCAGTACTTC
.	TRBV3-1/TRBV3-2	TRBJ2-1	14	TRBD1	CASSPRDRETEQFF	TGTGCCAGCAGCCCCCGGGACAGGGAGACTGAGCAGTTCTTC
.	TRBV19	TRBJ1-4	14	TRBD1	CASTIGTANEKLFF	TGTGCCAGTACCATCGGGACAGCTAATGAAAAACTGTTTTTT
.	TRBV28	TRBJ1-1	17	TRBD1	CASSPPGTVGGNTEAFF	TGTGCCAGCAGTCCCCCCGGGACAGTTGGGGGCAACACTGAAGCTTTCTTT
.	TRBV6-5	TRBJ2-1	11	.	CASSYTGMVFF	TGTGCCAGCAGTTACACAGGGATGGTGTTCTTC
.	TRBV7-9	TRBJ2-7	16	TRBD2	CASSLDDWGRASEQYF	TGTGCCAGCAGCTTAGATGATTGGGGGAGGGCCTCCGAGCAGTACTTC
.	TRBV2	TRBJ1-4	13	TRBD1	CASSDRGNEKLFF	TGTGCCAGCAGTGACAGGGGGAATGAAAAACTGTTTTTT
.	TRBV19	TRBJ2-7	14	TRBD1	CASSSHRGSYEQYF	TGTGCCAGTAGTTCCCACAGGGGTTCCTACGAGCAGTACTTC
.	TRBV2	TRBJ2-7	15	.	CASSPLTSDGYEQYF	TGTGCCAGCAGCCCCTTAACTAGTGACGGCTACGAGCAGTACTTC
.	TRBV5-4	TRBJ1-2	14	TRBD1	CASRMTGELSGYTF	TGTGCCAGCAGGATGACAGGGGAATTAAGTGGCTACACCTTC
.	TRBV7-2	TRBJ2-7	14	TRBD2	CASSLAGGPYEQYF	TGTGCCAGCAGCTTAGCGGGAGGGCCCTACGAGCAGTACTTC
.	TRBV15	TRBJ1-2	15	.	CATSRDLTDNYGYTF	TGTGCCACCAGCAGAGATCTCACAGACAACTATGGCTACACCTTC
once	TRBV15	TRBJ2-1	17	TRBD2	CATSRAKPTSGIHEQFF	TGTGCCACCAGCAGAGCCAAACCGACTAGCGGGATCCATGAGCAGTTCTTC
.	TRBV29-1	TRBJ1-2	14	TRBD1	CSVKMGDRGYGYTF	TGCAGCGTTAAAATGGGGGACAGAGGCTATGGCTACACCTTC
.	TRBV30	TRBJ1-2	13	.	CAWSVRHHYGYTF	TGTGCCTGGAGTGTAAGACACCACTATGGCTACACCTTC
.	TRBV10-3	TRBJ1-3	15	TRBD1	CAISPGTDSGNTIYF	TGTGCCATCAGCCCCGGGACAGACTCTGGAAACACCATATATTTT
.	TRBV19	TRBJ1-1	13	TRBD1	CASEWDRGQGAFF	TGTGCCAGTGAGTGGGACAGGGGGCAAGGAGCTTTCTTT
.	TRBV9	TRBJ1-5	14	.	CASSVGTDNQPQHF	TGTGCCAGCAGCGTAGGGACAGACAATCAGCCCCAGCATTTT
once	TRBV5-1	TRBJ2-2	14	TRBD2	CASSLGLAAGELFF	TGCGCCAGCAGCTTGGGTCTAGCGGCCGGGGAGCTGTTTTTT
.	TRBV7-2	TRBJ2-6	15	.	CASSLVGSGANVLTF	TGTGCCAGCAGCTTAGTCGGGTCTGGGGCCAACGTCCTGACTTTC
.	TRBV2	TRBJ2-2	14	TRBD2	CASRGLAGAGELFF	TGTGCCAGCAGGGGGCTAGCGGGAGCCGGGGAGCTGTTTTTT
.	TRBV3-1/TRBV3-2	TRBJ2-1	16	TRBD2	CASSLGLAGGQNEQFF	TGTGCCAGCAGCCTGGGACTAGCGGGAGGGCAAAATGAGCAGTTCTTC
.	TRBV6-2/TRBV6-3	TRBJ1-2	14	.	CASSYEASNYGYTF	TGTGCCAGCAGTTACGAGGCATCCAACTATGGCTACACCTTC
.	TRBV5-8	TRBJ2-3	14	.	CASNSVSNTDTQYF	TGTGCCAGCAACTCCGTGTCTAACACAGATACGCAGTATTTT
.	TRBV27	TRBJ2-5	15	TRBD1	CASSPSWDSQETQYF	TGTGCCAGCAGTCCATCCTGGGACAGCCAAGAGACCCAGTACTTC
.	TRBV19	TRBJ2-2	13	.	CASSIDVTGELFF	TGTGCCAGTAGTATAGATGTAACCGGGGAGCTGTTTTTT
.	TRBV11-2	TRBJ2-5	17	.	CASSWPQGQLDQETQYF	TGTGCCAGCAGCTGGCCCCAGGGGCAGTTGGACCAAGAGACCCAGTACTTC
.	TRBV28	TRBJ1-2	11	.	CASNLGSSYTF	TGTGCCAGCAACCTAGGGAGCAGCTACACCTTC
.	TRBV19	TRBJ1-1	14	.	CASSAPGANTEAFF	TGTGCCAGTAGTGCCCCAGGGGCCAACACTGAAGCTTTCTTT
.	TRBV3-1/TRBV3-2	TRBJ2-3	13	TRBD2	CASGGRGTDTQYF	TGTGCCAGCGGCGGGAGGGGAACAGATACGCAGTATTTT
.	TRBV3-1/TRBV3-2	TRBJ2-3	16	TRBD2	CASSRRLERETDTQYF	TGTGCCAGCAGCCGCCGGCTGGAGCGGGAGACAGATACGCAGTATTTT
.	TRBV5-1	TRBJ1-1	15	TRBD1	CASSLGTGATTEAFF	TGCGCCAGCAGCTTGGGGACAGGGGCAACCACTGAAGCTTTCTTT
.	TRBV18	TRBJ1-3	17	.	CASSPGDTRSSGNTIYF	TGTGCCAGCTCACCAGGGGACACAAGGTCCTCTGGAAACACCATATATTTT
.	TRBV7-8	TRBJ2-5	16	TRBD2	CASSSRTSGPGETQYF	TGTGCCAGCAGCTCGAGGACTAGCGGGCCGGGAGAGACCCAGTACTTC
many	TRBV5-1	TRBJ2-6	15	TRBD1	CASSPGTAGANVLTF	TGCGCCAGCAGCCCCGGGACAGCTGGGGCCAACGTCCTGACTTTC